This passage covers 21 T cell receptor beta chains from one sample sequenced in a study of blood T cells in healthy people across ages. A second PCR of 7 to 11 cycles used a sample-barcoded 5' primer and a J-beta primer mix. TCRdb processed the 5' RACE reads anew with MiXCR; each CDR3 protein has one entry. In the table there are around 750,000 distinct CDR3 sequences, about 55% of which are singletons. Sequenced sample: blood. Receptors were obtained from a man older than 75 in good health.

J is TRBJ2-7 and V is TRBV20-1; tentative D call: TRBD1 (5 bases). V shed 0 bases and J shed 3 bases, with 15 bases lying between them. In germline, CDR1 is DFQATT, CDR2 SNEGSKA (reference sequence). This CDR3 region has 15 residues. CDR3 bases: TGCAGTGCTAGAGATCGGGCAGGGCCCCACTACGAGCAGTACTTC. Translated, it gives CSARDRAGPHYEQYF.

V gene TRBV20-1 combines with J gene TRBJ2-4, with D maybe TRBD1 (7 bases). Trimming cost V 3 bases and J 8 bases, with 23 bases left between them. The germline CDR1 and CDR2 sequences are DFQATT and SNEGSKA (reference sequence). The CDR3 loop spans 16 amino acids. The CDR3 coding sequence is TGCAGTGCTAGGCCCCTGGGGCCAGGGGGGAAGGACATTCAGTACTTC. Residues: CSARPLGPGGKDIQYF.

This clonotype was seen more than once but under ten times. The chain combines TRBV20-1 with TRBJ2-7, with D tentatively TRBD1 (6 bases). Per the germline V gene, CDR1 is DFQATT and CDR2 is SNEGSKA (reference sequence). Trimming pared 5 bases from V and 2 bases from J, leaving 16 bases between. There are 14 residues in the CDR3. CDR3 loop: CSAYRAADAYEQYF. The DNA for the CDR3 is TGCAGTGCTTACAGGGCCGCCGACGCCTACGAGCAGTACTTC.

The chain is built from TRBV5-1 and TRBJ2-7, with D unresolved. This CDR3 spans 14 amino acids. The V end was cut by 0 bases, the J end by 2 bases, with 9 bases between. Germline V lookup: CDR1 SGHRS, CDR2 YFSETQ. CDR3: CASSLEGRTYEQYF. As DNA, the CDR3 is TGCGCCAGCAGCTTGGAAGGACGGACCTACGAGCAGTACTTC.

The chain carries TRBV15 and TRBJ1-2; 9 bases align to TRBD1. Germline CDR1 LNHNV, CDR2 YYDKDF (reference sequence). The J segment lost 4 bases and the V segment lost 0 bases, leaving 9 bases of the junction unmatched. The CDR3 is made up of 17 amino acids. The CDR3 region has the DNA TGTGCCACCAGCAGAGAACCCGGACAGGGGTACACCTATGGCTACACCTTC. As protein: CATSREPGQGYTYGYTF.

The chain carries TRBV18 and TRBJ1-4; 7 bases match TRBD1. Per germline, CDR1 KGHSH and CDR2 LQKENI. This CDR3 has 14 amino acids. V trimming: 3 bases; J trimming: 7 bases; junction bases outside the gene matches: 5. CDR3 coding DNA: TGTGCCAGCTCACCCGACAGGGTGGGTGAAAAACTGTTTTTT. Residues: CASSPDRVGEKLFF.

The chain uses TRBV29-1 and TRBJ1-2; D is ambiguous. This CDR3 contains 15 residues. V lost 6 bases to trimming and J lost 4 bases, with 21 bases between them. Germline CDR1 SQVTM, CDR2 ANQGSEA. The CDR3 bases are TGCAGCGTCGTCTCGCTAGGTGTCTCTTTCTATGGCTACACCTTC. As protein: CSVVSLGVSFYGYTF.

This clonotype has only a few counts. J is TRBJ2-7 and V is TRBV20-1; 9 bases are shared with TRBD2. V shed 5 bases and J 6 bases; nucleotides not matched to a gene: 14. The CDR3 length is 15 residues. CDR1 and CDR2 (germline): DFQATT, SNEGSKA (reference sequence). The CDR3 region is CSAPRGVAGVVEQYF. The CDR3 DNA follows: TGCAGTGCTCCCAGGGGGGTAGCGGGAGTTGTCGAGCAGTACTTC.

The chain recombines TRBV7-2 with TRBJ2-3; D remains ambiguous. The CDR3 is 9 amino acids. V lost 11 bases and J lost 14, with 14 bases in between. Germline V lookup: CDR1 SGHTA, CDR2 FQGNSA. The chain's CDR3 is CAPIPYAYF. DNA for the CDR3: TGTGCCCCAATACCCTACGCGTATTTT.

This clonotype was recorded a few times. The chain recombines TRBV20-1 with TRBJ2-5; the D gene is possibly TRBD2 (6 bases). The germline V gene has CDR1 DFQATT and CDR2 SNEGSKA (reference sequence). V lost 4 bases and J 2 bases, leaving 20 bases between the germline ends. This CDR3 comprises 16 residues. The CDR3 is CSAIPGGKRGQETQYF. The CDR3 DNA is TGCAGTGCTATCCCTGGCGGGAAGAGGGGACAAGAGACCCAGTACTTC.

This clonotype has more than one count but fewer than ten. The V gene is TRBV3-1, the J gene TRBJ2-3; 7 bases line up with TRBD2. Germline CDR1 reads LGHDT; CDR2 reads YNNKEL (reference sequence). CDR3 size: 17 residues. J lost 14 bases, V lost 4 bases, and 24 bases had no gene match. The CDR3 reads CASSPRGERGAGGYAYF. The CDR3 DNA reads TGTGCCAGCAGCCCAAGGGGTGAACGCGGGGCCGGGGGGTACGCGTATTTT.

The CDR3 nucleotides read TGTGCCAGCAGTGAATATGGGGTGGATACGCAGTATTTT. Translated: CASSEYGVDTQYF. The chain has TRBV25-1 and TRBJ2-3; D unclear. Germline CDR1 and CDR2: MGHDK and SYGVNS. This CDR3 comprises 13 residues. V lost 0 bases and J lost 6, with 7 bases in between.

This clonotype occurred a few times. The rearrangement uses TRBV15 and TRBJ2-5, with 11 bases lining up with TRBD1. The CDR3 length is 17 residues. Germline loops: CDR1 LNHNV, CDR2 YYDKDF (reference sequence). J gave up 0 bases and V 1 base, and 4 bases lay outside the gene matches. CDR3 sequence reads: CATSRGGDRGNQETQYF. CDR3 nucleotide sequence: TGTGCCACCAGCAGAGGTGGGGACAGGGGGAACCAAGAGACCCAGTACTTC.

The chain combines TRBV12-3 or TRBV12-4 with TRBJ2-1; no definite D call. The V end lost 8 bases, the J end lost 9 bases, and 11 bases lay between the germline ends. This CDR3 has 11 residues. The CDR3 loop is CASGQLSEQFF. DNA for the CDR3: TGTGCCAGCGGCCAGCTAAGTGAGCAGTTCTTC.

The table lists this clonotype with a few counts. V is TRBV3-1 and J is TRBJ2-5; 8 nucleotides match TRBD1. With V trimmed by 1 base and J by 5 bases, 6 bases remained unmatched. The germline CDR1 and CDR2 sequences are LGHDT and YNNKEL (reference sequence). The CDR3 extends over 15 amino acids. The CDR3 is CASSQGSGGGETQYF. Written as DNA, the CDR3 is TGTGCCAGCAGCCAAGGCTCAGGGGGCGGGGAGACCCAGTACTTC.

This clonotype was found a few times. The V call is TRBV28, the J call TRBJ2-3; 8 bases are a match to TRBD2. This CDR3 is 15 amino acids long. Per the germline V gene, CDR1 is MDHEN and CDR2 is SYDVKM. Trimming cost V 6 bases and J 4 bases; bases outside gene matches: 9. CDR3 amino acids: CASSTPGLGADTQYF. In DNA, the CDR3 is TGTGCCAGCAGCACACCGGGACTAGGAGCAGATACGCAGTATTTT.

The rearrangement joins TRBV7-9 to TRBJ2-3; unclear D gene. Germline V lookup: CDR1 SEHNR, CDR2 FQNEAQ (reference sequence). V was shortened by 4 bases and J by 1 base, with 15 bases between the two germline ends. The CDR3 has 16 residues. The CDR3 spells CASSSQRTEGTDTQYF. Here the CDR3 DNA reads TGTGCCAGCAGCTCTCAGCGTACAGAGGGCACAGATACGCAGTATTTT.

This rearrangement joins TRBV20-1 to TRBJ1-6; tentatively, D is TRBD1 (5 bases). Trimming left V 2 bases short and J 9 bases short, with 11 bases between. Germline values: CDR1 DFQATT, CDR2 SNEGSKA (reference sequence). The CDR3 sequence is 13 residues long. In nucleotides, the CDR3 is TGCAGTGCTAGACCTCAGGGCGGTTCACCCCTCCACTTT. Protein product: CSARPQGGSPLHF.

This clonotype showed up just a few times. This chain uses TRBV15 with TRBJ1-1; no reliable D call. CDR1 is LNHNV and CDR2 is YYDKDF in the germline V gene (reference sequence). CDR3 size: 15 residues. The germline V and J ends were trimmed by 2 bases and 1 base, with 11 bases remaining between them. The CDR3 sequence is CATSRSRTANTEAFF. The CDR3 DNA is TGTGCCACCAGCAGATCCCGGACGGCGAACACTGAAGCTTTCTTT.

This sequence joins TRBV12-3 or TRBV12-4 and TRBJ2-7, with D possibly TRBD2 on 6 matching bases. This CDR3 spans 14 amino acids. V was cut by 6 bases and J by 2 bases, with 14 bases left in between. The CDR3 nucleotides are TGTGCCAGCAGGCTCGGGACTGCCCCCTACGAGCAGTACTTC. Its translation is CASRLGTAPYEQYF.

V and J are TRBV20-1 and TRBJ2-7; TRBD1 matches 7 bases. Per the germline V gene, CDR1 is DFQATT and CDR2 is SNEGSKA (reference sequence). The CDR3 is made up of 14 amino acids. J was trimmed by 0 bases and V by 7 bases; bases with no gene match: 9. The CDR3 sequence: CSGSSGTASYEQYF. The CDR3 coding sequence is TGCAGTGGCTCCTCCGGGACAGCCTCCTACGAGCAGTACTTC.